This T cell receptor beta chain was captured in a study of resident and recirculating memory T cells in vitiligo. Confetti depigmentation, marking active vitiligo, was absent in these patients. Study-wide points: Non-conserved TCRs across sites and patients suggested distinct clones per lesion.

To note about this clone: Its antigen is as yet unknown.

The protocol was immunoSEQ multiplex PCR, while the TCRdb copy is restricted to in-frame clones and leaves out a portion. Of 65,000 to 80,000 clones in the sample, about 91% were seen once. Sequences were obtained from blood. The receptor was derived from a male donor with vitiligo.

The CDR3 is CASSFGTSGFRDTQYF. The CDR3 nucleotides are TGTGCCAGCAGCTTTGGGACTAGCGGCTTCAGAGATACGCAGTATTTT. The chain couples TRBV7-9 to TRBJ2-3, with 11 bases fitting TRBD2. J gave up 5 bases and V 3 bases, and 7 bases lay outside the gene matches. Per the germline V gene, CDR1 is SEHNR and CDR2 is FQNEAQ (reference sequence). The CDR3 runs to 16 residues.